The 13 T cell receptor beta chains reported below all come from one sample, sequenced in a study of cytomegalovirus exposure and HLA in healthy donors. PCR involved 60 Vbeta and 13 Jbeta primers. Generated by immunoSEQ multiplex PCR, the TCRdb table keeps only in-frame clones and is missing some. This table holds about 160,000 clones, 65% to 85% found once. Sample: PBMCs. The receptor source for this set is a man in his forties or fifties in good health and CMV-seropositive.

This clone occurred once. The chain uses TRBV18 and TRBJ2-7; 7 nucleotides align to TRBD1. Germline lookup yields CDR1 KGHSH and CDR2 LQKENI. Unmatched junction bases numbered 10, after V lost 1 base and J lost 4 bases. The CDR3 loop spans 16 amino acids. Here the CDR3 DNA reads TGTGCCAGCTCACCACGCACAGGGGCGCCGCGGTACGAGCAGTACTTC. It specifies CASSPRTGAPRYEQYF.

The chain employs TRBV21-1 and TRBJ1-3. TRBV21-1 is assigned pseudogene status. This CDR3 is 14 amino acids long. The CDR3 region has the DNA TGTGCCAGCAAGGCGGGAACGTCTGGAAACACCATATATTTT. This sequence encodes CASKAGTSGNTIYF.

V usage is TRBV14 and J usage is TRBJ1-2, with D possibly matching TRBD1 (5 bases). V was pared by 4 bases and J by 1 base, with 13 bases between. This CDR3 contains 15 residues. Looked up from germline, CDR1 is SGHDN and CDR2 is FVKESK. This CDR3 is CASSPDGGLNYGYTF. The CDR3, as DNA: TGTGCCAGCAGCCCCGACGGGGGTCTTAACTATGGCTACACCTTC. The full variable domain, rest sourced from reference TRBV14 and TRBJ1-2, is EAGVTQFPSHSVIEKGQTVTLRCDPISGHDNLYWYRRVMGKEIKFLLHFVKESKQDESGMPNNRFLAERTGGTYSTLKVQPAELEDSGVYFCASSPDGGLNYGYTFGSGTRLTVV.

V gene TRBV23-1 combines with J gene TRBJ1-3, with a possible D match to TRBD1 (6 bases). TRBV23-1 is designated an ORF whose function remains uncertain. CDR3 size: 12 residues. V lost 8 bases and J 5 bases, leaving 10 bases between the germline ends. CDR3 amino acids: CASSQGRNTIYF. CDR3 nucleotides: TGCGCCAGCTCCCAGGGGAGAAACACCATATATTTT.

As regards this clone: The junction shows a germline mismatch at one end, possibly a read error. The chain joins TRBV7-7 to TRBJ1-4; 7 bases line up with TRBD1. The CDR3 is 15 residues long. CDR1 is SSHAT and CDR2 is FNYEAQ in the germline V gene (reference sequence). The CDR3: CASSQRQGPNEKLFF. In DNA, the CDR3 is TGTGCTAGCAGCCAGAGACAGGGCCCTAATGAAAAACTGTTTTTT.

The chain combines TRBV5-6 with TRBJ2-1; the match to TRBD2 covers 9 bases. V lost 9 bases to trimming and J lost 6 bases; unmatched junction nucleotides: 10. The CDR3 runs to 14 residues. The germline CDR1 and CDR2 sequences are SGHDT and YYEEEE. This CDR3 reads CATTGASGANEQFF. The DNA for the CDR3 is TGTGCCACCACTGGGGCTAGCGGGGCCAATGAGCAGTTCTTC.

The rearrangement uses TRBV27 and TRBJ2-2; 10 bases line up with TRBD2. The CDR3 has 18 residues. The trim removed 1 base at V and 5 bases at J, leaving 10 bases unmatched. Germline V gives CDR1 MNHEY, CDR2 SMNVEV (reference sequence). CDR3: CASSLWSSGRFGTGELFF. The CDR3 DNA is TGTGCCAGCAGTTTATGGTCTAGCGGGAGATTCGGGACCGGGGAGCTGTTTTTT.

The chain has TRBV5-1 and TRBJ2-1, with 7 bases lining up with TRBD1. Germline CDR1 is SGHRS and CDR2 is YFSETQ. The ends lost 0 bases at V and 5 bases at J; junction bases unmatched: 8. This CDR3 is 16 amino acids long. The DNA of the CDR3 is TGCGCCAGCAGCTTGGCCCCGACAGGGTTTGACAATGAGCAGTTCTTC. It specifies CASSLAPTGFDNEQFF. Filled out from reference TRBV5-1 and TRBJ2-1, the complete variable domain reads KAGVTQTPRYLIKTRGQQVTLSCSPISGHRSVSWYQQTPGQGLQFLFEYFSETQRNKGNFPGRFSGRQFSNSRSEMNVSTLELGDSALYLCASSLAPTGFDNEQFFGPGTRLTVL.

The chain couples TRBV4-2 to TRBJ2-5; D possibly corresponds to TRBD2 (6 bases). V was pared by 5 bases and J by 5 bases, with 15 bases between. The CDR3 runs to 14 residues. The germline V gene encodes CDR1 LGHNA and CDR2 YNFKEQ. The DNA of the CDR3 is TGTGCCAGCAGCGCTCCGGGGGTGCACGAGACCCAGTACTTC. Residues: CASSAPGVHETQYF.

The rearrangement links TRBV7-3 to TRBJ1-2; D is unresolved. The CDR3 length is 14 residues. Trimming shortened V by 0 bases and J by 2 bases, and 7 bases separated the two germline ends. Per germline, CDR1 SGHTA and CDR2 FQGTGA. CDR3: CASSLTPGNYGYTF. The CDR3 coding sequence is TGTGCCAGCAGCTTAACACCAGGCAACTATGGCTACACCTTC.

V usage is TRBV5-1 and J usage is TRBJ1-1; maybe TRBD1 (5 bases). Between the trimmed V and J ends, which lost 7 bases and 1 base, there was a span of 14 bases. The CDR3 has 14 amino acids. Germline V gene data show CDR1 as SGHRS and CDR2 as YFSETQ. The CDR3 DNA reads TGCGCCAGCCGTCCCAGGGTACAGAACACTGAAGCTTTCTTT. It translates to CASRPRVQNTEAFF. Together with reference TRBV5-1 and TRBJ1-1, the CDR3 gives the full variable domain: KAGVTQTPRYLIKTRGQQVTLSCSPISGHRSVSWYQQTPGQGLQFLFEYFSETQRNKGNFPGRFSGRQFSNSRSEMNVSTLELGDSALYLCASRPRVQNTEAFFGQGTRLTVV.

The gene calls are TRBV6-5 and TRBJ2-2; 9 bases map to TRBD1. Germline assignment: CDR1 MNHEY and CDR2 SVGAGI. The CDR3 is 16 residues long. The V segment lost 1 base and the J segment 0 bases; nucleotides outside the gene matches: 0. As DNA, the CDR3 is TGTGCCAGCAGTTACTGGACAGGGGCGAACACCGGGGAGCTGTTTTTT. Translated, it gives CASSYWTGANTGELFF.

The chain joins TRBV7-9 to TRBJ2-7; D might be TRBD2 (6 bases). This CDR3 is 12 amino acids long. Germline V gives CDR1 SEHNR, CDR2 FQNEAQ (reference sequence). Trimming pared 3 bases from V and 4 bases from J, leaving 7 bases between. The CDR3 region is CASSFAGYEQYF. The CDR3 DNA sequence: TGTGCCAGCAGCTTTGCGGGATACGAGCAGTACTTC. Combining the CDR3 with reference TRBV7-9 and TRBJ2-7 gives the whole variable domain DTGVSQNPRHKITKRGQNVTFRCDPISEHNRLYWYRQTLGQGPEFLTYFQNEAQLEKSRLLSDRFSAERPKGSFSTLEIQRTEQGDSAMYLCASSFAGYEQYFGPGTRLTVT.